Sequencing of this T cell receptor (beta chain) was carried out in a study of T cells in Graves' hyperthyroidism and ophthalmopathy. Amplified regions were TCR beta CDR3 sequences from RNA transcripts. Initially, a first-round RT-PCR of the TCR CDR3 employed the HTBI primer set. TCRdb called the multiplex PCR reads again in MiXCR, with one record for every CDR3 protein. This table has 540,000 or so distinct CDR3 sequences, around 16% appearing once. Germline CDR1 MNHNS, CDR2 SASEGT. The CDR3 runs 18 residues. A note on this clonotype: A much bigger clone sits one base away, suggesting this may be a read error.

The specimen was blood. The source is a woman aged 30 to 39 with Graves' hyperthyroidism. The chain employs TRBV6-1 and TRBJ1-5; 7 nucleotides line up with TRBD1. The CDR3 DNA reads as TGTGCCACCAACTCCCCGGGACAGAACATTTATAGCAATCAGCCCAAGCATTTT. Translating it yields CATNSPGQNIYSNQPKHF.